The rows below give T cell receptor beta chains drawn from one sample of a study of monozygotic twins with inflammatory bowel disease. TCRdb re-called the 5' RACE reads and gives one entry per CDR3 protein, without DNA. This repertoire comprises 150,000 to 200,000 distinct CDR3 sequences; its ten largest clones make up 2.8%. Material for sequencing was blood. These receptors all stem from a human donor with ulcerative colitis or Crohn's disease, or a healthy co-twin of an affected twin (not recorded which). CDR3s include the opening cysteine and the closing phenylalanine or tryptophan.

j_call v_call cdr3_aa
TRBJ2-7 TRBV12-3/TRBV12-4 CASSPRVAGDSYEQYF
TRBJ1-4 TRBV6-6 CASSLEEKLFF
TRBJ2-3 TRBV12-3/TRBV12-4 CASSSVPGADTQYF
TRBJ2-3 TRBV5-6 CASSLSGIWSGTDTQYF
TRBJ1-3 TRBV9 CASRGTGSGNTIYF
TRBJ2-5 TRBV7-9 CASSVWDTDRETQYF
TRBJ1-5 TRBV4-2 CASSQDETGGQPQHF
TRBJ2-5 TRBV19 CASSGGRQTQYF
TRBJ2-6 TRBV12-3/TRBV12-4 CASSLSGSGANVLTF
TRBJ2-7 TRBV27 CASKDSNYEQYF
TRBJ2-1 TRBV28 CASNLNMVNEQFF
TRBJ2-1 TRBV20-1 CSAFLAGGHNEQFF
TRBJ2-2 TRBV6-2/TRBV6-3 CASRVATGELFF
TRBJ2-7 TRBV27 CASRDGTGSYEQYF
TRBJ2-7 TRBV9 CASSVRPDSYEQYF
TRBJ1-1 TRBV29-1 CSVLNRARVKPEAFF
TRBJ2-5 TRBV7-3 CASSLEHRETQYF
TRBJ2-7 TRBV7-9 CASSSGRYEQYF
TRBJ2-3 TRBV28 CASRAPGRLTDTQYF
TRBJ2-7 TRBV6-6 CASSYGEGYEQYF
TRBJ2-1 TRBV20-1 CSASWTGLHEQFF
TRBJ2-6 TRBV27 CASSPRTTLSGANVLTF
TRBJ1-2 TRBV6-1 CASSDLPGTGSGYTF
TRBJ2-3 TRBV12-3/TRBV12-4 CASSLVTSTDTQYF
TRBJ1-4 TRBV7-9 CASSLVVGANEKLFF
TRBJ2-3 TRBV6-5 CASSSLAGSTDTQYF
TRBJ2-5 TRBV27 CASSLSPFTGSETQYF
TRBJ2-2 TRBV5-1 CASSLYGSSRTGELFF
TRBJ1-2 TRBV7-8 CASSPYLGDGVFYGYTF
TRBJ2-2 TRBV20-1 CSARKTGLTGELFF
TRBJ2-2 TRBV28 CASSFIIQHTNTGELFF
TRBJ1-1 TRBV7-9 CASSLDLTGVGTEAFF
TRBJ1-6 TRBV6-5 CASRQGESPLHF
TRBJ2-7 TRBV27 CASSWFQGPYEQYF
TRBJ2-7 TRBV19 CASSAGTNNEQYF
TRBJ2-3 TRBV27 CASSSRSSTDTQYF
TRBJ1-1 TRBV9 CASSASRSLNTEAFF
TRBJ2-3 TRBV5-4 CASSLVGGGTDTQYF
TRBJ2-7 TRBV28 CASGLWAEGYEQYF
TRBJ1-5 TRBV18 CASSGSGDQPQHF
TRBJ2-7 TRBV7-2 CASSSVRSEQYF